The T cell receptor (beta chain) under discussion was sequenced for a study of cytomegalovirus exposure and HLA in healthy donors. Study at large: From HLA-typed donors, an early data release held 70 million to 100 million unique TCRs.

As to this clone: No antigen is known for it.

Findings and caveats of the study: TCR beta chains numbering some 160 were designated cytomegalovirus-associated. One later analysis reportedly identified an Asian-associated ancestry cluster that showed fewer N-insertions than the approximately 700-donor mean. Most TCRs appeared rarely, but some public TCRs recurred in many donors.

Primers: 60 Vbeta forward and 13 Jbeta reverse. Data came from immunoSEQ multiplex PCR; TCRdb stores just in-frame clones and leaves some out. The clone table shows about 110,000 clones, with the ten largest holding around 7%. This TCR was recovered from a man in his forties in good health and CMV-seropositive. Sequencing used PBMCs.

The CDR3 reads CASSSRLAGVTGELFF. The CDR3 nucleotides are TGTGCCAGCAGCTCGAGACTAGCGGGAGTCACCGGGGAGCTGTTTTTT. The chain joins TRBV7-9 to TRBJ2-2; 12 bases agree with TRBD2. Germline V gene data show CDR1 as SEHNR and CDR2 as FQNEAQ (reference sequence). The CDR3 consists of 16 residues. Trimming cost V 4 bases and J 4 bases; bases outside gene matches: 4.